The 6 T cell receptor beta chains below all came from one sample that was sequenced in a study of Graves' ophthalmopathy and Graves' hyperthyroidism. The study amplified TCR beta CDR3 regions using RNA transcripts. First-round RT-PCR relied on HTBI primers, and a second-round multiplex PCR came next. TCRdb re-analysed the multiplex PCR reads in MiXCR, keeping a single row per CDR3 protein. The data hold a few hundred thousand distinct CDR3 sequences, with approximately 17% observed a single time. Sequencing input: peripheral blood. Receptors were obtained from an adult woman with stable Graves' hyperthyroidism.

The CDR3 sequence: CASSEDRQTYKNIQYF. CDR3 DNA sequence: TGTGCCAGCAGTGAAGATCGACAGACCTACAAAAACATTCAGTACTTC. V gene TRBV6-1 combines with J gene TRBJ2-4, with D possibly TRBD1 on 5 matching bases. V was clipped by 1 base and J by 3 bases, with 13 bases between them. The V gene's germline CDR1 is MNHNS and CDR2 SASEGT. CDR3 size: 16 residues.

In this sample, this clonotype turned up a few times. This chain links TRBV5-1 with TRBJ2-6; no definite D call. Trimming left V 1 base short and J 2 bases short, with 7 bases between. Germline V lookup: CDR1 SGHRS, CDR2 YFSETQ. The CDR3 consists of 15 residues. This chain's CDR3 is CASSLMGTGANVLTF. In DNA form, the CDR3 reads TGCGCCAGCAGCTTGATGGGTACTGGGGCCAACGTCCTGACTTTC.

This clonotype was found many times. The chain combines TRBV6-2 or TRBV6-3 with TRBJ2-7; D unresolved. The CDR3 has 10 residues. V was trimmed by 10 bases and J by 2 bases, leaving 6 bases between them. From germline, CDR1 is MNHEY and CDR2 SVGEGT. The CDR3 DNA follows: TGTGCCACCGGGCCCTACGAGCAGTACTTC. As protein: CATGPYEQYF.

This clonotype was observed many times. J is TRBJ2-7 and V is TRBV7-9; a weak D match, TRBD1 (6 bases). Germline loops: CDR1 SEHNR, CDR2 FQNEAQ (reference sequence). V shed 0 bases and J shed 3 bases, with 9 bases lying between them. This CDR3 is built from 14 residues. The CDR3, as DNA: TGTGCCAGCAGCTTAGCCAGGGGTAGCTACGAGCAGTACTTC. Translated: CASSLARGSYEQYF.

This clonotype occurred many times. This chain links TRBV5-1 with TRBJ2-2; 8 bases map to TRBD1. CDR3 size: 16 residues. The germline gives CDR1 SGHRS, CDR2 YFSETQ. Losses at the gene ends were 5 bases for V and 7 bases for J; bases not matched to a gene: 13. CDR3 in amino acids: CASRRGTGSLYGELFF. Here the CDR3 DNA reads TGCGCCAGCAGACGGGGGACAGGTTCCCTTTACGGGGAGCTGTTTTTT.

V is TRBV6-1 and J is TRBJ2-7; D not certain. Deletions cut 7 bases from V and 3 bases from J, with 16 bases between. This CDR3 region has 14 residues. Looked up from germline, CDR1 is MNHNS and CDR2 is SASEGT. In DNA, the CDR3 is TGTGCCAGCACATCAGGCGAAGCAAACTACGAGCAGTACTTC. Translated: CASTSGEANYEQYF.